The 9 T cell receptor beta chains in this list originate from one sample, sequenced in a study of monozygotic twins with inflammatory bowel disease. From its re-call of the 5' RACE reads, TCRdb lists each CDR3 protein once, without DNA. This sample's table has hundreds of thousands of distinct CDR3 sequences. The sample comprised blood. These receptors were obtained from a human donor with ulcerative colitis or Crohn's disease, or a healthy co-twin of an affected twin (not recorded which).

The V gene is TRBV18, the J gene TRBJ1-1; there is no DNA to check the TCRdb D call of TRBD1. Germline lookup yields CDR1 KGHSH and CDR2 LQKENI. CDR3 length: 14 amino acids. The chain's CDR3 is CASSPPGQGPVAFF.

The CDR3 region is CASSPRFETQYF. This sequence joins TRBV6-1 and TRBJ2-5. The CDR3 is 12 residues long. CDR1 and CDR2 from the germline V gene are MNHNS and SASEGT.

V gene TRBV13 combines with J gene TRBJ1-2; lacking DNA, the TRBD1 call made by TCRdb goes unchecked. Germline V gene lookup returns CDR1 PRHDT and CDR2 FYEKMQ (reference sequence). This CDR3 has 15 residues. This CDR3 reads CASSLGGKGNYGYTF.

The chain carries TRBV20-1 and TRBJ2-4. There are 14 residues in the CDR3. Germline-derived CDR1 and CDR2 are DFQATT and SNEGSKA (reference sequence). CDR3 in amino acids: CSARPYSAKNIQYF.

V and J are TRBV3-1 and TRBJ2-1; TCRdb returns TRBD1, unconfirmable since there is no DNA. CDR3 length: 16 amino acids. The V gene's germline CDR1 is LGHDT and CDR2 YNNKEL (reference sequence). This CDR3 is CASSSGQGIVYNEQFF.

The CDR3 loop is CATSKVQGAGNQPQHF. The chain has TRBV15 and TRBJ1-5; there is no DNA to check the TCRdb D call of TRBD1. The germline gives CDR1 LNHNV, CDR2 YYDKDF (reference sequence). This CDR3 has 16 residues.

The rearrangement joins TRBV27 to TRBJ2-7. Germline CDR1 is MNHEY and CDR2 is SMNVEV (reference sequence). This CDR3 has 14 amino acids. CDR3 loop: CASRLQGPPYEQYF.

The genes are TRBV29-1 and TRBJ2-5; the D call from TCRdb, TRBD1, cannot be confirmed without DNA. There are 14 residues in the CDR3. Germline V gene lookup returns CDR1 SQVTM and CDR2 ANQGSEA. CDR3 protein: CSVEDRGQWETQYF.

The CDR3 protein is CASSTRQGTGETQYF. The chain carries TRBV7-2 and TRBJ2-5; TCRdb's D call of TRBD1 is untestable without DNA. There are 15 residues in the CDR3. Per the germline V gene, CDR1 is SGHTA and CDR2 is FQGNSA.